The text below deals with one T cell receptor beta chain. Its cognate antigen has yet to be identified. No clone much larger than this one lies a single base away; base qualities are absent. The immunoSEQ assay at survey resolution was applied to genomic DNA for sequencing of TCRbeta rearrangements. In the paper's pipeline: In the TCR sequencing data, the smallest productive clonotype frequency that could be detected was 2.59 x 10-5. Analyses included only productive TCRbeta rearrangements, meaning complete and in-frame sequences. Sample clonality was computed as Simpson clonality in the immunoSEQ Analyzer version 3.0. Clones were categorized by frequency as very rare, small, medium, large (1-20%) or hyperexpanded (>20%). Generation probabilities were estimated with OLGA 1.2.3, V-gene circos plots were made with VDJtools, specificities were looked up in VDJdb, and CDR3 motifs were identified with GLIPH. TCRdb's version of the immuneACCESS table is confined to in-frame rearrangements and falls short of the full clone set. An unresolved V gene accounts for under half of the shortfall where checked; the remainder is of unknown origin. Clone size and the V and J calls come from that table; the DNA yielded D and trimming. Here the sample has about 30,000 clones; 70% to 75% occur a single time. The ten largest clonotypes hold 2.5% to 3.5% of the sample.

This sample is drawn from a study of STAT5B mutations in CD4+ large granular lymphocyte leukemia (dated by TCRdb to 2022 to 2024). Study-wide context: Among healthy controls, the CDR3 'QG' motif was associated with a particular HLA allele. The study compared the TCRbeta repertoires of patients with CD4+ T-cell large granular lymphocyte leukemia against the TCRbeta repertoires of healthy blood donors. Flow cytometry on FACSCanto II or FACSVerse showed that the purified fractions were more than 95% pure among lymphocytes.

The healthy control group was made up of around 38 blood donors, and the Finnish Red Cross blood service supplied their buffy coats. All TCR-sequenced material derived from peripheral blood: patient blood samples and healthy donor buffy coats. Ficoll-Hypaque gradient centrifugation was used to isolate peripheral blood mononuclear cells. For the healthy controls, CD4+ cells were obtained from buffy coats by magnetic purification. Genomic DNA was extracted with the Gentra Puregene Cell and Tissue kit and quantified on a Qubit 2.0 fluorometer. A distance of 14 bases separates the germline ends of V and J, which lose 2 bases and 6 bases respectively. CDR1 is given as SEHNR and CDR2 as FQNEAQ, both from the germline V gene (reference sequence). The cysteine opens and the phenylalanine closes a CDR3 of 14 amino acids. Kept here is only the CDR3 DNA, which spans 42 bases and is read in frame from base 1.

Study-wide conclusions, independent of this receptor: Each patient's main leukemic clonotypes were private, but 25% of these clonotypes showed up at low frequency in the non-leukemic repertoires of other patients. Greater clonality appeared to be present in CD4-sorted patient repertoires than in healthy CD4+ repertoires, and the difference was retained after the putative leukemic clones were removed. Data were not HLA-matched; higher clonality in CD4+ versus CD8+ T-LGLL could reflect the relatively small sample size. Enrichment of TRBV06-family usage was observed among the top patient clones (8/27) relative to healthy controls (2/35).

In this chain, TRBV7-9 is recombined with TRBJ2-7; the D gene is perhaps TRBD2, from 6 matching bases. The source of this sequence is a human donor in good health. The sample comprised CD4+ T cells from blood buffy coats. The nucleotide sequence is given as TGTGCCAGCAGCTTATTGGGAACCGGGGGCGAGCAGTACTTC. This encodes CASSLLGTGGEQYF. With all but the CDR3 taken from the reference TRBV7-9 and TRBJ2-7 genes, the full variable domain is: DTGVSQNPRHKITKRGQNVTFRCDPISEHNRLYWYRQTLGQGPEFLTYFQNEAQLEKSRLLSDRFSAERPKGSFSTLEIQRTEQGDSAMYLCASSLLGTGGEQYFGPGTRLTVT.